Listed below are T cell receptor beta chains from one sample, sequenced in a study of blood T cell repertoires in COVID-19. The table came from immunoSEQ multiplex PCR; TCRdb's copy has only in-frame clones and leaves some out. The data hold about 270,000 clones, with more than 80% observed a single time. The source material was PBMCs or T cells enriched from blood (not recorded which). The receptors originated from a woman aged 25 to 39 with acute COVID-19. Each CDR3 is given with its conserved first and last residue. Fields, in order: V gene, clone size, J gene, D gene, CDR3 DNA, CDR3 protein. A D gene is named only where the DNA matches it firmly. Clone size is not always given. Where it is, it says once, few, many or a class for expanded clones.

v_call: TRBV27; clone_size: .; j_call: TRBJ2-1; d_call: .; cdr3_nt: TGTGCCAGCAGGGCGGCGGCCCACAATGAGCAGTTCTTC; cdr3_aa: CASRAAAHNEQFF
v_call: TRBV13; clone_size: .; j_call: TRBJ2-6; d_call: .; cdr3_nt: TGTGCCAGCAGCTTAGGGCACTACGGGAAGACTGGGGCCAACGTCCTGACTTTC; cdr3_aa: CASSLGHYGKTGANVLTF
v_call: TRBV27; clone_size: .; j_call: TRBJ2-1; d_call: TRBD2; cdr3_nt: TGTGCCAGCAGTTTACGGGGGGGCAATGAGCAGTTCTTC; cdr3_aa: CASSLRGGNEQFF
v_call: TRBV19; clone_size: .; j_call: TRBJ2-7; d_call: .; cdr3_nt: TGTGCCAGTAGTATGACCGGGTACGAGCAGTACTTC; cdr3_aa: CASSMTGYEQYF
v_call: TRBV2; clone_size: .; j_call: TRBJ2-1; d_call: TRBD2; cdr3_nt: TGTGCCAGCAGTGTGGGACTAGCGGGGAACTACAATGAGCAGTTCTTC; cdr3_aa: CASSVGLAGNYNEQFF
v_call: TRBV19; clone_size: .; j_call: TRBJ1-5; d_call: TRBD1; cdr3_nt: TGTGCCAGTAGCACAAGGGACAGGACGTTGGGCAATCAGCCCCAGCATTTT; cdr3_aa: CASSTRDRTLGNQPQHF
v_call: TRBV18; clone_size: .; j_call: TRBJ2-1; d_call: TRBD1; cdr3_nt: TGTGCCAGCTCACTAAGACCGGGACAGGGTACCGCTGAGCAGTTCTTC; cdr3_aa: CASSLRPGQGTAEQFF
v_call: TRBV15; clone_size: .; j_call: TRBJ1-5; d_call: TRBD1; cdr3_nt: TGTGCCACCAGCAATAATAAGGGGGCATATCAGCCCCAGCATTTT; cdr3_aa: CATSNNKGAYQPQHF
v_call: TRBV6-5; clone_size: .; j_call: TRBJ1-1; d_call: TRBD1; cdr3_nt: TGTGCCAGCAGTTCCGCCCGACAGGGGAGGGTAGCTGAAGCTTTCTTT; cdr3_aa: CASSSARQGRVAEAFF
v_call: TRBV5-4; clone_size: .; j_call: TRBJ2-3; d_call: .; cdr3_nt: TGTGCCAGCAGCTTCTTGATAGCGCAAGGCACAGATACGCAGTATTTT; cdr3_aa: CASSFLIAQGTDTQYF
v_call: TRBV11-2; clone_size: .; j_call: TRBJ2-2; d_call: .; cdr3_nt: TGTGCCAGCAGCTTAGATCTGGAGCGGGAGCTGTTTTTT; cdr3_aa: CASSLDLERELFF
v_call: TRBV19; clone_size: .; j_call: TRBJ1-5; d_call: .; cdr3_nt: TGTGCCACCCAGGTGGGGGCCTCGTTTTTAAGTCAGCCCCAGCATTTT; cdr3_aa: CATQVGASFLSQPQHF
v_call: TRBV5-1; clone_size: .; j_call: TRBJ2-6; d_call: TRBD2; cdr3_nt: TGCGCCAGCAGCTTTGGGAGCGGGGGCTCTGGGGCCAACGTCCTGACTTTC; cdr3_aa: CASSFGSGGSGANVLTF
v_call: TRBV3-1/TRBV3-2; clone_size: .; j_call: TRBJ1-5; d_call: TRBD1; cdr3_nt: TGTGCCAGCAGCCAAGGGACAGGGGGAAACAACAATCAGCCCCAGCATTTT; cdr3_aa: CASSQGTGGNNNQPQHF
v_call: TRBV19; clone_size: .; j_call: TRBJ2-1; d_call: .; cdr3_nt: TGTGCCAGTAGTATTAGCGGGACAGCCTACAATGAGCAGTTCTTC; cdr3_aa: CASSISGTAYNEQFF
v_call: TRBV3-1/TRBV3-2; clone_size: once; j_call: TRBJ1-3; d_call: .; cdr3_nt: TGTGCCAGCAGCCAAGGAGGAAACTCTGGAAACACCATATATTTT; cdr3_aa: CASSQGGNSGNTIYF
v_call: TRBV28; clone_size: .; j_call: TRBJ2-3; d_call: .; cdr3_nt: TGTGCCAGCAGTTTATTTTCTGGCACAGATACGCAGTATTTT; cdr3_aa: CASSLFSGTDTQYF
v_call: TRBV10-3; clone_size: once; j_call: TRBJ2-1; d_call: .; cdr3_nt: TGTGCCATCTCCAACACCGACAGCCGCTCCTACAATGAGCAGTTCTTC; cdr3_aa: CAISNTDSRSYNEQFF
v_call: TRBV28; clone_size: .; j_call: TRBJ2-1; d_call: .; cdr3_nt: TGTGCCAGCAGTTCGCCGACGACGGGGAACGGTGAGCAGTTCTTC; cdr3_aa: CASSSPTTGNGEQFF
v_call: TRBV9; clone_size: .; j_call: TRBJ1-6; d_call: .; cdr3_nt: TGTGCCAGCAGCGTAGAGGGGAAAGGGTTGTCACCCCTCCACTTT; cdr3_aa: CASSVEGKGLSPLHF
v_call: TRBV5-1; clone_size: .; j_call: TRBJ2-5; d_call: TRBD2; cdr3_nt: TGCGCCAGCAGCTTGACATGGCCCCTAGCGGGAGAACGGGAGACCCAGTACTTC; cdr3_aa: CASSLTWPLAGERETQYF
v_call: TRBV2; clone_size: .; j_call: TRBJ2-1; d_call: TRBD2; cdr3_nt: TGTGCCAGCAGTGGACTAGCGGGAGGGGATAATGAGCAGTTCTTC; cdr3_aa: CASSGLAGGDNEQFF
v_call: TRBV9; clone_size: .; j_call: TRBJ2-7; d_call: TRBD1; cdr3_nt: TGTGCCAGCAGCGAGGGACAGGGAACCTACGAGCAGTACTTC; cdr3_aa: CASSEGQGTYEQYF
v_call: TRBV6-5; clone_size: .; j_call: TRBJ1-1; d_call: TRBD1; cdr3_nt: TGTGCCAGTCTGGACAGGCCGAACACTGAAGCTTTCTTT; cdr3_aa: CASLDRPNTEAFF
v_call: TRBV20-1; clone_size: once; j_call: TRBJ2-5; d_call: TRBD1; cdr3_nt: TGCAGTGCTAGTCGAAACAGGGGGCGAGGCGAGACCCAGTACTTC; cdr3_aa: CSASRNRGRGETQYF
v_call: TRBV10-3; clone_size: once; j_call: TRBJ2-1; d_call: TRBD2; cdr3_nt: TGTGCCATCAGTGTTAGCGGGACTAGGAATGAGCAGTTCTTC; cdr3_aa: CAISVSGTRNEQFF
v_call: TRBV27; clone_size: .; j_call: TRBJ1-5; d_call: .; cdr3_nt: TGTGCCAGCAGTCCCTTTATGAATCAGCCCCAGCATTTT; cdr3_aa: CASSPFMNQPQHF
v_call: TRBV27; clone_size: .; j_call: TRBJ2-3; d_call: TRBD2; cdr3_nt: TGTGCCAGCAGTCTTAGCGGGAGTCAGGTAGATACGCAGTATTTT; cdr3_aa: CASSLSGSQVDTQYF
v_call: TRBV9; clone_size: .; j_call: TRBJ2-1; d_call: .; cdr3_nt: TGTGCCAGCAGCGTAGCTACTCAGGGGTACAATGAGCAGTTCTTC; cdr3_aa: CASSVATQGYNEQFF
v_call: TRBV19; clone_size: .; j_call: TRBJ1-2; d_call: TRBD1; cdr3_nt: TGTGCCAGTAGCCCTCAGGGACAGGGACTTTTGGACTATGGCTACACCTTC; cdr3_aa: CASSPQGQGLLDYGYTF
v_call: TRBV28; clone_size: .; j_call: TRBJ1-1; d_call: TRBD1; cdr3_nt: TGTGCCAGCAGATATACAGGGGGAACTGAAGCTTTCTTT; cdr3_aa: CASRYTGGTEAFF
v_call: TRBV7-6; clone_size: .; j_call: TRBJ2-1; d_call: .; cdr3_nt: TGTGCCAGCAGCTCGACCCGGGGTAGCTCATTAATCAATGAGCAGTTCTTC; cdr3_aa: CASSSTRGSSLINEQFF
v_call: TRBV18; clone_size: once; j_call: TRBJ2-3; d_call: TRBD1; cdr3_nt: TGTGCCAGCTCACAGGGGGCCAAGATCACAGATACGCAGTATTTT; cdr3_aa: CASSQGAKITDTQYF
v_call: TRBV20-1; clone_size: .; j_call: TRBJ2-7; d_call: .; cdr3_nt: TGCAGTGTTCTAGCGTCGATCGAGCAGTACTTC; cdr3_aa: CSVLASIEQYF
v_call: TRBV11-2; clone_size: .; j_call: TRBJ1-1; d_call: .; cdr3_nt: TGTGCCAGCAGCTCGCAGGTTAACACTGAAGCTTTCTTT; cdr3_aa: CASSSQVNTEAFF
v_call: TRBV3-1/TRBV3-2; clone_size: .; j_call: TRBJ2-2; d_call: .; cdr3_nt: TGTGCCAGCAGCCGACAAACCGGCACCGGGGAGCTGTTTTTT; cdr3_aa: CASSRQTGTGELFF
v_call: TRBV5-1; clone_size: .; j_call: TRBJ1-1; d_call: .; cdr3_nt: TGCGCCAGCAGCCCCTACCCCAGGGACTTGAACACTGAAGCTTTCTTT; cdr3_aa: CASSPYPRDLNTEAFF
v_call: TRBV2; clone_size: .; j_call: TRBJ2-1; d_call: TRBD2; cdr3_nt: TGTGCCAGCAAACTACTAGCGGTACCATACAATGAGCAGTTCTTC; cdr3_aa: CASKLLAVPYNEQFF
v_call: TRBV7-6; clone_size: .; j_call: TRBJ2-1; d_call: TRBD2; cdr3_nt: TGTGCCAGCAGCCGGACTAGCGGGAGGGCCGAGGAGCAGTTCTTC; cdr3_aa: CASSRTSGRAEEQFF
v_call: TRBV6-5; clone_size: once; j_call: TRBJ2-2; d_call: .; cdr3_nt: TGTGCCAGCACCCCGAGACTAGTCACCGGGGAGCTGTTTTTT; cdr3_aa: CASTPRLVTGELFF